This T cell receptor beta chain was found in a study of CD8+ T cells in alopecia areata. With V trimmed by 7 bases and J by 4 bases, 7 bases remained unmatched. This CDR3 has 14 residues. Germline V lookup: CDR1 MGHRA, CDR2 YSYEKL. Sequencing used cDNA as its template, made by extracting RNA and reverse transcribing it. Sequencing used immunoSEQ multiplex PCR; TCRdb keeps in-frame clones, though not all of them. The table lists over 50,000 clones, under 55% of them singletons. This sample comprised CD8+ T cells sorted from blood, obtained at week 0. The receptor was isolated from a human donor with alopecia areata. The chain combines TRBV4-1 with TRBJ2-1, with 7 bases matching TRBD1. The CDR3 sequence is CASTGTAKYNEQFF. The CDR3 coding sequence is TGCGCCAGCACCGGGACAGCCAAATACAATGAGCAGTTCTTC.